These 3 T cell receptor beta chains were sequenced from one sample in a study of blood T cell repertoires in COVID-19. Libraries were prepared by immunoSEQ multiplex PCR; TCRdb keeps only in-frame clonotypes and omits some of them. The repertoire holds over 100,000 clones, with 70% to 90% as singletons. Sequencing was done on a sample of peripheral blood. The receptors originated from a man in his forties or fifties with acute or convalescent COVID-19.

The chain couples TRBV2 to TRBJ1-2, with unresolved D. Germline lookup yields CDR1 SNHLY and CDR2 FYNNEI. Trimming took 3 bases from V and 4 from J, leaving 9 bases between them. CDR3 length equals 13 residues. The CDR3 DNA reads TGTGCCAGCAGTGAGGGAGAGCGCTATGGCTACACCTTC. It is translated as CASSEGERYGYTF.

The J gene is TRBJ2-1, the V gene TRBV25-1; D call uncertain. The V gene's germline CDR1 is MGHDK and CDR2 SYGVNS. CDR3 size: 14 residues. V dropped 7 bases and J dropped 0 bases, with 10 bases sitting between them. CDR3 in DNA: TGTGCCAGCATGCGGTACGGCTCCTACAATGAGCAGTTCTTC. Translating gives CASMRYGSYNEQFF.

The chain joins TRBV5-1 to TRBJ2-3; 14 positions agree with TRBD2. This CDR3 region has 16 residues. Per the germline V gene, CDR1 is SGHRS and CDR2 is YFSETQ. V trimming: 1 base; J trimming: 6 bases; junction bases outside the gene matches: 4. The CDR3 nucleotides are TGCGCCAGCAGCTTGTCGGGACTAGCGGGAGTTGATACGCAGTATTTT. It specifies CASSLSGLAGVDTQYF.